The clone carrying this T cell receptor beta chain was seen repeatedly, ten times or more. The antigen is not known. This record comes from a study of metastatic and nonmetastatic thyroid tumors. Study as a whole: Across peripheral blood and tumor or nodule tissue samples taken from malignant and benign thyroid patients, the repertoires were compared with one another. Study-level findings and limits: For both blood and tumor, malignant thyroid tumors reportedly showed significantly higher TCR beta diversity than benign nodules did.

No treatment had been given to any patient before thyroid surgery. TCRdb reprocessed the PCR reads using MiXCR. The sample records around 30,000 clones, less than 20% being singletons. The source material was blood. This TCR came from a female donor with papillary thyroid cancer or a benign thyroid nodule (not recorded which). Some clones in this sample may be carry-over from other donors' samples.

The CDR3 coding sequence is TGTGCCAGCAGCTTGGTACAAGGGGAGACCCAGTACTTC. It specifies CASSLVQGETQYF. This chain joins TRBV5-6 and TRBJ2-5; no clear D. V was trimmed by 0 bases and J by 5 bases, leaving 8 bases between them. This CDR3 has 13 residues. Germline V gene sequence: CDR1 SGHDT, CDR2 YYEEEE.